The rows below give T cell receptor beta chains drawn from one sample of a study of long-term antiretroviral therapy in people with HIV. Repertoires were generated with immunoSEQ multiplex PCR, while TCRdb's copy carries only in-frame clones and drops some. Here the sample spans around 25,000 clones, roughly 85% being singletons. The sequences come from unsorted PBMCs, collected 2.3 years after starting antiretroviral therapy. Receptor source: a man aged 35-49 years with HIV. Each CDR3 is given with its conserved first and last residue. Each record gives: clone size, V gene, J gene, CDR3 length, D gene, CDR3 DNA, CDR3 protein. D genes are given only for firm matches. The size field is filled for only some rows; it gives once, few, many or a size class.

clone size: .
V gene: TRBV6-1
J gene: TRBJ2-2
CDR3 length: 15
D gene: .
CDR3 DNA: TGTGCCAGCAAAAAGGCCTCCGGAGGCACCGGGGAGCTGTTTTTT
CDR3 protein: CASKKASGGTGELFF

clone size: .
V gene: TRBV7-9
J gene: TRBJ2-1
CDR3 length: 13
D gene: .
CDR3 DNA: TGTGCCAGCAGCCCCGTGGCCTACAATGAGCAGTTCTTC
CDR3 protein: CASSPVAYNEQFF

clone size: .
V gene: TRBV9
J gene: TRBJ2-1
CDR3 length: 15
D gene: .
CDR3 DNA: TGTGCCAGCAGCGGCCAGGTGACTAGGGACAATGAGCAGTTCTTC
CDR3 protein: CASSGQVTRDNEQFF

clone size: .
V gene: TRBV5-1
J gene: TRBJ1-1
CDR3 length: 14
D gene: .
CDR3 DNA: TGCGCCAGCAGCTTGCAGGGAGATCGGACTGAAGCTTTCTTT
CDR3 protein: CASSLQGDRTEAFF

clone size: .
V gene: TRBV7-2
J gene: TRBJ2-3
CDR3 length: 16
D gene: TRBD2
CDR3 DNA: TGTGCCAGCAGCTTAATCCCAGCGGGGGTCACAGATACGCAGTATTTT
CDR3 protein: CASSLIPAGVTDTQYF

clone size: .
V gene: TRBV5-6
J gene: TRBJ2-3
CDR3 length: 15
D gene: .
CDR3 DNA: TGTGCCAGCAGCTGGGCGAACTGGGATGCAGATACGCAGTATTTT
CDR3 protein: CASSWANWDADTQYF

clone size: .
V gene: TRBV30
J gene: TRBJ2-5
CDR3 length: 12
D gene: .
CDR3 DNA: TGTGCCTGGAGTGTAACCGTGAGGACCCAGTACTTC
CDR3 protein: CAWSVTVRTQYF

clone size: .
V gene: TRBV10-3
J gene: TRBJ2-3
CDR3 length: 16
D gene: TRBD1
CDR3 DNA: TGTGCCATCACCAAGGGACAGGGGGGCTTGACAGATACGCAGTATTTT
CDR3 protein: CAITKGQGGLTDTQYF

clone size: .
V gene: TRBV5-1
J gene: TRBJ2-7
CDR3 length: 15
D gene: TRBD1
CDR3 DNA: TGCGCCACCCCCGGCAGGGGGCGTAATAACTACGAGCAGTACTTC
CDR3 protein: CATPGRGRNNYEQYF

clone size: .
V gene: TRBV7-9
J gene: TRBJ2-2
CDR3 length: 16
D gene: TRBD1
CDR3 DNA: TGTGCCAGCAGCGAGAGTGACAGGGGAGTCACCGGGGAGCTGTTTTTT
CDR3 protein: CASSESDRGVTGELFF

clone size: .
V gene: TRBV5-1
J gene: TRBJ2-7
CDR3 length: 13
D gene: TRBD2
CDR3 DNA: TGCGCCAGCAGCCGGAGCGGGGCCTACGAGCAGTACTTC
CDR3 protein: CASSRSGAYEQYF

clone size: .
V gene: TRBV5-1
J gene: TRBJ1-2
CDR3 length: 11
D gene: .
CDR3 DNA: TGTGCCAGCAGCTTTGCAGGGAACTACACCTTC
CDR3 protein: CASSFAGNYTF

clone size: .
V gene: TRBV10-3
J gene: TRBJ2-7
CDR3 length: 14
D gene: .
CDR3 DNA: TGTGCCATCAGCGACAGGACGGTGGACCACGAGCAGTACTTC
CDR3 protein: CAISDRTVDHEQYF

clone size: .
V gene: TRBV7-9
J gene: TRBJ1-4
CDR3 length: 16
D gene: TRBD1
CDR3 DNA: TGTGCCAGCAGCCCGGGACAGGGGGCAGAGGGTGAAAAACTGTTTTTT
CDR3 protein: CASSPGQGAEGEKLFF

clone size: .
V gene: TRBV18
J gene: TRBJ1-1
CDR3 length: 15
D gene: .
CDR3 DNA: TGTGCCAGCTCACCCGGACAGCCTAGTTACACTGAAGCTTTCTTT
CDR3 protein: CASSPGQPSYTEAFF

clone size: .
V gene: TRBV6-1
J gene: TRBJ1-2
CDR3 length: 12
D gene: .
CDR3 DNA: TGTGCCAGCAGTGTAGGCCTCTATGGCTACACCTTC
CDR3 protein: CASSVGLYGYTF

clone size: .
V gene: TRBV5-8
J gene: TRBJ2-3
CDR3 length: 14
D gene: .
CDR3 DNA: TGTGCCAGCAGCTTGGGGCAGGGGTCAGATACGCAGTATTTT
CDR3 protein: CASSLGQGSDTQYF

clone size: .
V gene: TRBV4-1
J gene: TRBJ2-7
CDR3 length: 14
D gene: .
CDR3 DNA: TGCGCCAGCAGCCAAGCGACAGGAATCTACGAGCAGTACTTC
CDR3 protein: CASSQATGIYEQYF

clone size: .
V gene: TRBV18
J gene: TRBJ2-2
CDR3 length: 13
D gene: .
CDR3 DNA: TGTGCCAGCTCACCTCAGGGGAACGGGGAGCTGTTTTTT
CDR3 protein: CASSPQGNGELFF

clone size: .
V gene: TRBV19
J gene: TRBJ1-1
CDR3 length: 13
D gene: .
CDR3 DNA: TGTGCCAGTAGTTCCCCCACCCATGAAAAAGCTTTCTTT
CDR3 protein: CASSSPTHEKAFF

clone size: .
V gene: TRBV9
J gene: TRBJ1-1
CDR3 length: 14
D gene: .
CDR3 DNA: TGTGCCAGCAGCGTAGGGGGGGTACCCACTGAAGCTTTCTTT
CDR3 protein: CASSVGGVPTEAFF

clone size: .
V gene: TRBV29-1
J gene: TRBJ2-5
CDR3 length: 14
D gene: .
CDR3 DNA: TGCAGTGCTCGGGGTGGGGGTTTTCAGGAGACCCAGTACTTC
CDR3 protein: CSARGGGFQETQYF

clone size: .
V gene: TRBV5-1
J gene: TRBJ2-4
CDR3 length: 13
D gene: TRBD1
CDR3 DNA: TGCGCCAGCAGATCGACAGGGGAGGACATTCAGTACTTC
CDR3 protein: CASRSTGEDIQYF

clone size: .
V gene: TRBV7-2
J gene: TRBJ1-4
CDR3 length: 16
D gene: .
CDR3 DNA: TGTGCCAGCAGCTTAGATTTGGGACGGAATAATGAAAAACTGTTTTTT
CDR3 protein: CASSLDLGRNNEKLFF

clone size: .
V gene: TRBV6-1
J gene: TRBJ2-3
CDR3 length: 15
D gene: TRBD2
CDR3 DNA: TGTGCCAGCAGGCGAACCGGGACTAGCAGAGATACGCAGTATTTT
CDR3 protein: CASRRTGTSRDTQYF

clone size: .
V gene: TRBV4-2
J gene: TRBJ1-4
CDR3 length: 20
D gene: TRBD1
CDR3 DNA: TGTGCCAGCAGCCCCGGTGGGCAGGGGGCCCCCGTTGCAACTAATGAAAAACTGTTTTTT
CDR3 protein: CASSPGGQGAPVATNEKLFF

clone size: .
V gene: TRBV5-1
J gene: TRBJ2-5
CDR3 length: 15
D gene: TRBD1
CDR3 DNA: TGCGCCAGCAGCGCGACCGACAGGGTCAGAGAGACCCAGTACTTC
CDR3 protein: CASSATDRVRETQYF

clone size: .
V gene: TRBV18
J gene: TRBJ2-5
CDR3 length: 13
D gene: .
CDR3 DNA: TGTGCCAGCTCACGGGGGAGCCAAGAGACCCAGTACTTC
CDR3 protein: CASSRGSQETQYF

clone size: .
V gene: TRBV4-2
J gene: TRBJ2-1
CDR3 length: 16
D gene: TRBD2
CDR3 DNA: TGTGCCAGCAGCCAGCCCGCGGGACTAGATGAAATTGAGCAGTTCTTC
CDR3 protein: CASSQPAGLDEIEQFF

clone size: .
V gene: TRBV5-1
J gene: TRBJ1-4
CDR3 length: 14
D gene: .
CDR3 DNA: TGCGCCAGCAGCTGGGACCCAACTAATGAAAAACTGTTTTTT
CDR3 protein: CASSWDPTNEKLFF

clone size: .
V gene: TRBV2
J gene: TRBJ1-2
CDR3 length: 13
D gene: .
CDR3 DNA: TGTGCCAGCAATCCCTTATCGGACTATGGCTACACCTTC
CDR3 protein: CASNPLSDYGYTF

clone size: once
V gene: TRBV5-6
J gene: TRBJ1-6
CDR3 length: 15
D gene: TRBD1
CDR3 DNA: TGTGCCAGCAGCCGACAGGGGGCACCGCTTGGGGCCCTCCACTTT
CDR3 protein: CASSRQGAPLGALHF

clone size: few
V gene: TRBV30
J gene: TRBJ2-7
CDR3 length: 16
D gene: TRBD2
CDR3 DNA: TGTGCCTGGAGTCGTCCGTTAGCGGGAGAATCGTACGAGCAGTACTTC
CDR3 protein: CAWSRPLAGESYEQYF

clone size: .
V gene: TRBV27
J gene: TRBJ1-1
CDR3 length: 16
D gene: TRBD1
CDR3 DNA: TGTGCCAGCAGTTTTTGGCAGGGGGCAAGGGGCACTGAAGCTTTCTTT
CDR3 protein: CASSFWQGARGTEAFF

clone size: .
V gene: TRBV29-1
J gene: TRBJ2-1
CDR3 length: 14
D gene: .
CDR3 DNA: TGCAGCGTGGCCGGAGGCGACTCCTACAATGAGCAGTTCTTC
CDR3 protein: CSVAGGDSYNEQFF

clone size: .
V gene: TRBV29-1
J gene: TRBJ2-3
CDR3 length: 12
D gene: TRBD2
CDR3 DNA: TGCAGCGTTGAGGGGGGGACAGATACGCAGTATTTT
CDR3 protein: CSVEGGTDTQYF

clone size: .
V gene: TRBV4-2
J gene: TRBJ1-1
CDR3 length: 15
D gene: .
CDR3 DNA: TGTGCCAGCAGCCAAGATAGGGGACATTACACTGAAGCTTTCTTT
CDR3 protein: CASSQDRGHYTEAFF

clone size: .
V gene: TRBV5-1
J gene: TRBJ2-5
CDR3 length: 16
D gene: TRBD1
CDR3 DNA: TGCGCCAGCAGCTTGGGAGACAGGGGTTCGTGGGAGACCCAGTACTTC
CDR3 protein: CASSLGDRGSWETQYF

clone size: .
V gene: TRBV6-1
J gene: TRBJ1-2
CDR3 length: 13
D gene: .
CDR3 DNA: TGTGCCAGCAACTACGGACAGCCCCGTAGTTATGCCTTC
CDR3 protein: CASNYGQPRSYAF

clone size: few
V gene: TRBV9
J gene: TRBJ1-2
CDR3 length: 16
D gene: .
CDR3 DNA: TGTGCCAGCAGCGCCCGTCCGGGAGACTCTAACTATGGCTACACCTTC
CDR3 protein: CASSARPGDSNYGYTF

clone size: .
V gene: TRBV6-5
J gene: TRBJ2-5
CDR3 length: 16
D gene: .
CDR3 DNA: TGTGCCAGCAGTTACTCAGGGACAACGGGAAAAGAGACCCAGTACTTC
CDR3 protein: CASSYSGTTGKETQYF

clone size: .
V gene: TRBV5-6
J gene: TRBJ1-2
CDR3 length: 13
D gene: .
CDR3 DNA: TGTGCCAGCAGCTTGGTGCTCTCGGGTGGCTACACCTTC
CDR3 protein: CASSLVLSGGYTF

clone size: .
V gene: TRBV6-5
J gene: TRBJ2-7
CDR3 length: 15
D gene: TRBD1
CDR3 DNA: TGTGCCAGCAGTACCCGGGACAGGGGTTTCTACGAGCAGTACTTC
CDR3 protein: CASSTRDRGFYEQYF

clone size: .
V gene: TRBV27
J gene: TRBJ2-1
CDR3 length: 14
D gene: .
CDR3 DNA: TGTGCCAGCAGTTTAGCGGATTCCTACAATGAGCAGTTCTTC
CDR3 protein: CASSLADSYNEQFF

clone size: .
V gene: TRBV6-6
J gene: TRBJ1-4
CDR3 length: 14
D gene: TRBD1
CDR3 DNA: TGTGCCAGCAGTTACGAGGGGGCCCGGGAAAAACTGTTTTTT
CDR3 protein: CASSYEGAREKLFF

clone size: .
V gene: TRBV2
J gene: TRBJ1-1
CDR3 length: 15
D gene: TRBD1
CDR3 DNA: TGTGCCAGCAGCTATGGACAGGCTATGAACACTGAAGCTTTCTTT
CDR3 protein: CASSYGQAMNTEAFF

clone size: .
V gene: TRBV30
J gene: TRBJ2-7
CDR3 length: 14
D gene: TRBD1
CDR3 DNA: TGTGCCTGGAGTAGAGGACAGGGAATCCACGAGCAGTACTTC
CDR3 protein: CAWSRGQGIHEQYF